This T cell receptor (beta chain) stems from a study of blood T cells in healthy people across ages. Study-wide findings and caveats: Unsorted PBMCs blocked a conclusive comparison of naive and antigen-experienced cells. Age brought a roughly linear fall in TCR beta diversity measured per million T cells.

Trimming removed 2 bases at V and 7 bases at J, with 11 bases between. The CDR3 extends over 13 amino acids. This clonotype has more than one count but fewer than ten. What it binds is unknown. Each donor supplied approximately 10 milliliters of peripheral blood. PCR was performed a second time for roughly 7 to 12 cycles using a sample-barcoded 5' primer and a J-beta primer mix. TCRdb independently ran MiXCR on the 5' RACE reads; one entry per CDR3 protein. The table includes 1,800,000 or so distinct CDR3 sequences, about two fifths detected once. Sequences were obtained from blood. The chain combines TRBV12-3 or TRBV12-4 with TRBJ1-2; D unclear. The source of this sequence is a human donor in good health. The CDR3 bases are TGTGCCAGCAGTTTATTTCAAGGGTCTGGCTACACCTTC. Amino acids: CASSLFQGSGYTF.